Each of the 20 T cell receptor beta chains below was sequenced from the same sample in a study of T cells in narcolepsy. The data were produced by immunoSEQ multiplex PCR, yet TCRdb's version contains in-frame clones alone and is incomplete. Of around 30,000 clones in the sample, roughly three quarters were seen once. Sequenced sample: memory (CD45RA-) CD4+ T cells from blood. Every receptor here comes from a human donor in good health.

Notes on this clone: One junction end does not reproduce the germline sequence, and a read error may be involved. The CDR3 region has the DNA TGTGCCAGCAGTTACTCGGTCCGCTCCTCCGAGCAGTACTTC. It specifies CASSYSVRSSEQYF. The chain joins TRBV6-6 to TRBJ2-7; D not resolved. Germline CDR1 is MNHNY and CDR2 is SVGAGI (reference sequence). The CDR3 consists of 14 residues.

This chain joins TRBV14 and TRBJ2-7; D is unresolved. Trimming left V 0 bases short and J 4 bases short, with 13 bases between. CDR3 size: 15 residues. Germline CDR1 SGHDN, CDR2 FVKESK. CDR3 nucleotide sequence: TGTGCCAGCAGCCAAGATACACAGTTTGGATACGAGCAGTACTTC. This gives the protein CASSQDTQFGYEQYF.

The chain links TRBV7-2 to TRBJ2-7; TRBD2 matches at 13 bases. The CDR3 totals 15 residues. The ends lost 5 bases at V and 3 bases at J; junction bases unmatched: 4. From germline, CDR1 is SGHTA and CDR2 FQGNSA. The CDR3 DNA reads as TGTGCCAGCAGCCTAAGGACTAGCGGGAGCTACGAGCAGTACTTC. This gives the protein CASSLRTSGSYEQYF.

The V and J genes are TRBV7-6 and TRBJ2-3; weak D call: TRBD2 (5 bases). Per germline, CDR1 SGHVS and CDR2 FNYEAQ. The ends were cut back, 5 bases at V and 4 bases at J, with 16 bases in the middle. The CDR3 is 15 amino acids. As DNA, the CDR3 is TGTGCCAGCAGCCCAAGCCGGAGGATCGCAGATACGCAGTATTTT. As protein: CASSPSRRIADTQYF. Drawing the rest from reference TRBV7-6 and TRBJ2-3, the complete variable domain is GAGVSQSPRYKVTKRGQDVALRCDPISGHVSLYWYRQALGQGPEFLTYFNYEAQQDKSGLPNDRFSAERPEGSISTLTIQRTEQRDSAMYRCASSPSRRIADTQYFGPGTRLTVL.

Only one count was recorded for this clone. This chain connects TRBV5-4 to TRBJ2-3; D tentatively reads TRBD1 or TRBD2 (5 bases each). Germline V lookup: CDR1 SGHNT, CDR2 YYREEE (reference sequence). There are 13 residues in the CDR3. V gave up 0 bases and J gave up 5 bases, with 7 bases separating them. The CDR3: CASSLAGRDTQYF. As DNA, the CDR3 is TGTGCCAGCAGCTTGGCAGGGAGAGATACGCAGTATTTT.

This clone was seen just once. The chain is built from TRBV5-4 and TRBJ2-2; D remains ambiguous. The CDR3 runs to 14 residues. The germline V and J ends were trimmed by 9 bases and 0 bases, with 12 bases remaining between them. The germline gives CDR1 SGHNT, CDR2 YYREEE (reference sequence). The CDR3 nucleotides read TGTGCCACCGGGCAGACTTCGAACACCGGGGAGCTGTTTTTT. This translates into CATGQTSNTGELFF.

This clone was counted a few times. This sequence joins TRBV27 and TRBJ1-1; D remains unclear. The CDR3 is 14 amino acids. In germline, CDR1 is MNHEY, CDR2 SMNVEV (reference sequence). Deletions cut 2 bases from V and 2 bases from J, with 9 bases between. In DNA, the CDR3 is TGTGCCAGCAGTTTACGCGGCCTCAACACTGAAGCTTTCTTT. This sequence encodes CASSLRGLNTEAFF.

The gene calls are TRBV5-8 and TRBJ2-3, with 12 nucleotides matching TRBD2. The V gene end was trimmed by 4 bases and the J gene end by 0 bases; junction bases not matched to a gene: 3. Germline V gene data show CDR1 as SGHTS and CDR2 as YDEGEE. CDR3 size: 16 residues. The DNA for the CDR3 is TGTGCCAGCAGCACTGGACTAGCGGGGAGCACAGATACGCAGTATTTT. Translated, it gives CASSTGLAGSTDTQYF.

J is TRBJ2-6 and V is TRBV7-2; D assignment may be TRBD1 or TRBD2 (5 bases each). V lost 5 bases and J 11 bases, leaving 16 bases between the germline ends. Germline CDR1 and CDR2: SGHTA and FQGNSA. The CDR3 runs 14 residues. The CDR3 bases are TGTGCCAGCAGCCCCCCGAGGGACGTTGACGTCCTGACTTTC. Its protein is CASSPPRDVDVLTF.

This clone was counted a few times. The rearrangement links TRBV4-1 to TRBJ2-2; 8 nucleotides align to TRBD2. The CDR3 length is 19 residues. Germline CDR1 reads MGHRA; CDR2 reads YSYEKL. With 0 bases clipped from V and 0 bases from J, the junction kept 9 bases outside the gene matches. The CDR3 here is CASSQDSSGSFANTGELFF. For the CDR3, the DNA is TGCGCCAGCAGCCAAGATTCTAGCGGGTCGTTCGCGAACACCGGGGAGCTGTTTTTT.

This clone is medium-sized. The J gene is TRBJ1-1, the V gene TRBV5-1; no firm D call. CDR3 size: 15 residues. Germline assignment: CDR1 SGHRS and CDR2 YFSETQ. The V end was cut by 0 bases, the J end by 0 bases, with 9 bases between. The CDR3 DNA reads TGCGCCAGCAGCTTGGTTCCGGGGATGAACACTGAAGCTTTCTTT. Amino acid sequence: CASSLVPGMNTEAFF.

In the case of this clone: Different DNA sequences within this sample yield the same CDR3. The CDR3 loop reads CASSPPGQVYGYTF. CDR3 DNA: TGTGCCAGCAGTCCGCCAGGACAGGTCTATGGCTACACCTTC. The V gene is TRBV27, the J gene TRBJ1-2, with 7 bases matching TRBD1. The CDR3 loop spans 14 amino acids. The ends lost 5 bases at V and 4 bases at J; junction bases unmatched: 7. Looked up from germline, CDR1 is MNHEY and CDR2 is SMNVEV (reference sequence).

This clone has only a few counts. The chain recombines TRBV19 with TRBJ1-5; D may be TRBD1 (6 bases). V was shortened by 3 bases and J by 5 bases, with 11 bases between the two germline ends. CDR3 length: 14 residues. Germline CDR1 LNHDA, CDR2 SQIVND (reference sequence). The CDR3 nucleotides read TGTGCCAGTAGTATGGGGGACACCCATCAGCCCCAGCATTTT. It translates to CASSMGDTHQPQHF.

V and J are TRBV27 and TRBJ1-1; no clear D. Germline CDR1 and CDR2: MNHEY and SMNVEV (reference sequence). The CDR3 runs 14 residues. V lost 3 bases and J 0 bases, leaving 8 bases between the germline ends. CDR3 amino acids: CASSFGRLNTEAFF. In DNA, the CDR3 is TGTGCCAGCAGTTTTGGCAGACTGAACACTGAAGCTTTCTTT.

The CDR3 spells CASGVYNEQFF. For the CDR3, the DNA is TGTGCCAGCGGGGTTTACAATGAGCAGTTCTTC. The chain has TRBV19 and TRBJ2-1; D perhaps matches TRBD2 (5 bases). CDR1 is LNHDA and CDR2 is SQIVND in the germline V gene (reference sequence). This CDR3 is built from 11 residues. Trimming pared 9 bases from V and 4 bases from J, leaving 7 bases between.

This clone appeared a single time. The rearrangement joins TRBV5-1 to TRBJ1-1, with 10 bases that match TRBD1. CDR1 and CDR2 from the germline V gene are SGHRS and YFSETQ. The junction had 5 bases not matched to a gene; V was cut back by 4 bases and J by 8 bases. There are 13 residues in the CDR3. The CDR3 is CASSLDRGREAFF. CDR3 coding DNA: TGCGCCAGCAGCCTCGACAGGGGGCGGGAAGCTTTCTTT.

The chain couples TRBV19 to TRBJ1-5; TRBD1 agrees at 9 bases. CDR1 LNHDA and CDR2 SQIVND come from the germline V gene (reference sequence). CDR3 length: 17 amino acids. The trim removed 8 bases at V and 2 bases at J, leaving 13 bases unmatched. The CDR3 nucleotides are TGTGCCAGTGGTTCGGGACAGGGATCAGGTGGCAATCAGCCCCAGCATTTT. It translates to CASGSGQGSGGNQPQHF.

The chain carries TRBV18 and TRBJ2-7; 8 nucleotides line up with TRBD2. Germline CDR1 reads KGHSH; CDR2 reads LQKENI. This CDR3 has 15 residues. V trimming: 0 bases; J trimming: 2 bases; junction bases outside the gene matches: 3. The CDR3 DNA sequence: TGTGCCAGCTCACCACCGAGCGGGGGCCCCTACGAGCAGTACTTC. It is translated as CASSPPSGGPYEQYF.

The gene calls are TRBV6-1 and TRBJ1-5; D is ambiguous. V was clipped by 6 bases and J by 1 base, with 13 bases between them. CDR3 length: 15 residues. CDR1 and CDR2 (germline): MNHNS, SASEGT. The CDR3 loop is CASRRAGMSNQPQHF. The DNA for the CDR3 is TGTGCCAGCAGGCGCGCCGGGATGAGCAATCAGCCCCAGCATTTT.

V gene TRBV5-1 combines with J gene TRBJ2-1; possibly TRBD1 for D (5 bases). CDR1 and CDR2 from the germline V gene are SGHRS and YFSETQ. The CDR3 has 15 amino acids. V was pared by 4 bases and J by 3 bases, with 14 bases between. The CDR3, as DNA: TGCGCCAGCAGCAGGGGCGGCGGTAGCTACAATGAGCAGTTCTTC. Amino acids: CASSRGGGSYNEQFF.